This T cell receptor beta chain emerged from a study of blood T cell repertoires in COVID-19. Measured with immunoSEQ multiplex PCR; TCRdb has only the in-frame clones, and not every one. In the table there are about 69,000 clones, 79% of which are singletons. Per germline, CDR1 LNHNV and CDR2 YYDKDF (reference sequence). Between the trimmed V and J ends, which lost 5 bases and 4 bases, there was a span of 12 bases. This CDR3 is 14 amino acids long. This receptor was obtained from a man aged 55-75 years with acute or convalescent COVID-19. This rearrangement joins TRBV15 to TRBJ2-1; weak D call: TRBD2 (7 bases). Material: peripheral blood. CDR3 loop: CATSGGGGYNEQFF. As DNA, the CDR3 is TGTGCCACCAGCGGGGGCGGGGGATACAATGAGCAGTTCTTC.